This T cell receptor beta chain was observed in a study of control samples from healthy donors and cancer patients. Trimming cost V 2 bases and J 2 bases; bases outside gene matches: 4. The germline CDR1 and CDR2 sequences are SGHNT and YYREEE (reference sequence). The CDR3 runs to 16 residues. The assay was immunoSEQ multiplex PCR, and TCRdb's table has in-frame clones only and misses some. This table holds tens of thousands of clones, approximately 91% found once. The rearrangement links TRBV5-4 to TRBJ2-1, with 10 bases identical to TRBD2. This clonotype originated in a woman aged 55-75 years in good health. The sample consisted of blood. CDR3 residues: CASSFLAGATYNEQFF. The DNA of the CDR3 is TGTGCCAGCAGCTTCCTAGCGGGGGCCACCTACAATGAGCAGTTCTTC.